Below, 8 T cell receptor beta chains from the same sample are listed, as sequenced in a study of blood T cell repertoires in COVID-19. Libraries were prepared by immunoSEQ multiplex PCR; TCRdb keeps only in-frame clonotypes and omits some of them. The table includes hundreds of thousands of clones, around 84% detected once. Sequencing used PBMCs or T cells enriched from blood (not recorded which). The receptor source for this set is a woman in her fifties or sixties who had recovered from COVID-19.

The chain couples TRBV28 to TRBJ1-2, with 7 positions matching TRBD1. V was clipped by 6 bases and J by 8 bases; unmatched bases: 3. The CDR3 sequence is 11 residues long. Germline CDR1 reads MDHEN; CDR2 reads SYDVKM. CDR3 nucleotides: TGTGCCAGCAGACAGGGGCACGGCTACACCTTC. It translates to CASRQGHGYTF.

The chain is built from TRBV14 and TRBJ2-2; possible D gene TRBD1, 6 bases. The CDR3 is 15 residues long. V shed 4 bases and J shed 4 bases, with 13 bases lying between them. The germline CDR1 and CDR2 sequences are SGHDN and FVKESK. CDR3 loop: CASSRNRVITGELFF. The DNA for the CDR3 is TGTGCCAGCAGCCGGAACAGGGTGATCACCGGGGAGCTGTTTTTT.

This clone showed up just a few times. The gene calls are TRBV7-8 and TRBJ2-7, with a weak D call TRBD2 (5 bases). The V gene's germline CDR1 is SGHVS and CDR2 FQNEAQ. V dropped 0 bases and J dropped 0 bases, with 6 bases sitting between them. The CDR3 covers 14 residues. CDR3: CASSLARVSYEQYF. The CDR3 region has the DNA TGTGCCAGCAGCTTAGCGAGGGTCTCCTACGAGCAGTACTTC.

This rearrangement joins TRBV29-1 to TRBJ2-7, with no clear D. V lost 4 bases and J lost 5, with 9 bases in between. Per the germline V gene, CDR1 is SQVTM and CDR2 is ANQGSEA. The CDR3 loop spans 11 amino acids. The DNA for the CDR3 is TGCAGCGTTGCGTTAGTCAACGAGCAGTACTTC. Translating gives CSVALVNEQYF.

This chain links TRBV7-2 with TRBJ1-1; 7 nucleotides agree with TRBD1. Germline V gene data show CDR1 as SGHTA and CDR2 as FQGNSA. The J segment lost 8 bases and the V segment lost 1 base, leaving 7 bases of the junction unmatched. The CDR3 contains 14 residues. CDR3 nucleotide sequence: TGTGCCAGCAGCTTAGTAGGGACAGTCTCCGAAGCTTTCTTT. Protein: CASSLVGTVSEAFF.

This clone has just a few counts. This chain uses TRBV28 with TRBJ1-2; tentative D call: TRBD1 (5 bases). The CDR3 totals 15 residues. Germline lookup yields CDR1 MDHEN and CDR2 SYDVKM. The ends were cut back, 1 base at V and 7 bases at J, with 16 bases in the middle. The CDR3 here is CASSLSAGRRIGYTF. The CDR3, as DNA: TGTGCCAGCAGTTTATCGGCAGGGAGGAGGATTGGCTACACCTTC.

This chain links TRBV30 with TRBJ2-3, with a possible D match to TRBD1 (6 bases). Germline V gives CDR1 GTSNPN, CDR2 SVGIG (reference sequence). The CDR3 totals 16 residues. V dropped 0 bases and J dropped 1 base, with 14 bases sitting between them. DNA for the CDR3: TGTGCCTGGAGTGTAGGGCAGGGGTCTCGCACAGATACGCAGTATTTT. This translates into CAWSVGQGSRTDTQYF.

This clone appeared a few times. The rearrangement uses TRBV7-6 and TRBJ1-1; 7 bases match TRBD1. The CDR3 contains 15 residues. V shed 5 bases and J 1 base; nucleotides not matched to a gene: 7. Germline V gene data show CDR1 as SGHVS and CDR2 as FNYEAQ. CDR3 sequence: CASSDYRGQNTEAFF. In nucleotides, the CDR3 is TGTGCCAGCAGCGACTACAGGGGTCAGAACACTGAAGCTTTCTTT.